This is a list of T cell receptor beta chains from one sample in a study of T cells in localized non-small cell lung cancer. Generated by immunoSEQ multiplex PCR, the TCRdb table keeps only in-frame clones and is missing some. The sample consists of tens of thousands of clones, 84% of them appearing once. The material was peripheral blood, obtained before any cancer treatment. The receptors were gathered from a man aged 40 to 70 with stage I lung adenocarcinoma. The CDR3 runs from the conserved cysteine through the conserved F or W. Part of the rows lack a size; the others show once, few, many or a class for expanded clones.

V	J	size	CDR3
TRBV7-3	TRBJ2-1	few	CASSLIPGTSRDEQFF
TRBV6-5	TRBJ2-3	-	CASSWVTSADTQYF
TRBV27	TRBJ2-5	-	CASSSRGSYGETQYF
TRBV2	TRBJ2-7	-	CASTKRLADYEQYF
TRBV19	TRBJ1-1	-	CAGKRTGGDTEAFF
TRBV27	TRBJ1-5	-	CASSPAISNQPQHF
TRBV6-1	TRBJ2-1	-	CASSVYRKESEQFF
TRBV7-9	TRBJ1-3	-	CASSTPSGNTIYF
TRBV18	TRBJ1-1	-	CASSPMGAEGFF
TRBV5-1	TRBJ2-3	-	CASSLQGTDTQYF
TRBV27	TRBJ1-5	-	CASSRWGQPQHF
TRBV2	TRBJ1-5	-	CASSLATLSSQPQHF
TRBV5-1	TRBJ2-5	-	CASSLGGTQYF
TRBV20-1	TRBJ2-1	-	CSAELSVPQFF
TRBV27	TRBJ1-1	-	CASSGVMNTEAFF
TRBV28	TRBJ2-7	-	CASSRGTSGRGEQYF
TRBV7-2	TRBJ1-2	-	CASSPGSIYGYTF
TRBV2	TRBJ1-4	-	CASTRQGMLGKLFF
TRBV19	TRBJ2-2	-	CASSLGYTGELFF
TRBV7-9	TRBJ2-1	-	CASSLGGRGYNEQFF
TRBV18	TRBJ1-1	few	CASSRQSVGTEAFF
TRBV4-1	TRBJ2-5	-	CASSQVWLPGETQYF
TRBV7-3	TRBJ2-1	-	CASSLSSYNEQFF
TRBV6-5	TRBJ1-3	-	CASRTGVAGNTIYF
TRBV11-2	TRBJ2-7	-	CASSLSRGNTYEQYF
TRBV6-5	TRBJ2-1	once	CASSYKGADYNEQFF
TRBV20-1	TRBJ1-2	-	CSARNYGYTF
TRBV30	TRBJ2-3	few	CAWTIWDTQYF
TRBV14	TRBJ2-7	-	CASSQATYEQYF
TRBV27	TRBJ1-3	once	CASSLSMGAHPSGNTIYF
TRBV7-3	TRBJ2-3	-	CASSTDQNQYTDTQYF
TRBV4-2	TRBJ2-1	once	CASSQEPRDAAYNEQFF
TRBV27	TRBJ2-7	-	CASRVQGGNYEQYF
TRBV11-3	TRBJ2-3	-	CASSLSARGGADTQYF
TRBV13	TRBJ2-5	-	CASSSRDWKGTQYF
TRBV10-2	TRBJ2-7	-	CASAGTGGAKYF
TRBV7-2	TRBJ2-2	-	CASKTLSGGGTGELFF
TRBV30	TRBJ1-1	-	CAWSPSRWTEAFF
TRBV5-4	TRBJ2-1	-	CASSLVVSSYNEQFF
TRBV5-4	TRBJ2-3	-	CASSLSNYGTDTQYF
TRBV18	TRBJ1-1	-	CASSQEGEFEAFF
TRBV5-8	TRBJ1-5	-	CASSLVVGSYSNQPQHF
TRBV7-3	TRBJ2-6	-	CASSPPRANVLTF
TRBV15	TRBJ2-3	-	CATSEQGQRTDTQYF
TRBV7-9	TRBJ1-5	-	CASSAGTGGSNQPQHF
TRBV27	TRBJ1-2	once	CASSLGGGTVFYGYTF